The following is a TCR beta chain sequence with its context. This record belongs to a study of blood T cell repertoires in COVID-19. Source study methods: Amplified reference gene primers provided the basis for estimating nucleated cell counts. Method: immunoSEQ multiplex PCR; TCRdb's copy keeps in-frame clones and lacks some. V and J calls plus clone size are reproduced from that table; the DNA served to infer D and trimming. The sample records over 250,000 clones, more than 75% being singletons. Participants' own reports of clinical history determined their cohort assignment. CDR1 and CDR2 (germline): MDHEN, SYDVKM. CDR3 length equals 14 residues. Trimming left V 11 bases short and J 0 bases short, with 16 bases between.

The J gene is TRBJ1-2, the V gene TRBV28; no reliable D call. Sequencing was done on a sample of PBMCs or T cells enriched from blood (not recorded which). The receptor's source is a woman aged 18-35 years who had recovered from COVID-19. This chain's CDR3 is CAATSLLANYGYTF. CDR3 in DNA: TGTGCCGCAACAAGTTTGCTAGCTAACTATGGCTACACCTTC.